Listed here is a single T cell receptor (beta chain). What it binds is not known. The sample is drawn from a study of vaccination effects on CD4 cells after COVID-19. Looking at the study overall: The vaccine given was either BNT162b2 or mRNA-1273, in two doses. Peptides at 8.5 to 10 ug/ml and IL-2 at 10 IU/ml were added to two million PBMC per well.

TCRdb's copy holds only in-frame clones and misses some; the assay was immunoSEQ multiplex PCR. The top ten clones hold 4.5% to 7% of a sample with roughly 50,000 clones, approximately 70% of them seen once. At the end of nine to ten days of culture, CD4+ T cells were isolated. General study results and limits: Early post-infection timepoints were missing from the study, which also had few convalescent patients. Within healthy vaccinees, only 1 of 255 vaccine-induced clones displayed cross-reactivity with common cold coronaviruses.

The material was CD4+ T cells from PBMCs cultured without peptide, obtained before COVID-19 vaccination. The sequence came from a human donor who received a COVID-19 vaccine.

CDR3 bases: TGTGCCAGTAAGTCGGGGGATAGGGTCACTGAAGCTTTCTTT. Amino acid sequence: CASKSGDRVTEAFF. This sequence joins TRBV6-5 and TRBJ1-1, with a tentative D call TRBD1 (5 bases). V dropped 9 bases and J dropped 4 bases, with 18 bases sitting between them. Per the germline V gene, CDR1 is MNHEY and CDR2 is SVGAGI. The CDR3 loop spans 14 amino acids.